The clone carrying this TCR beta chain was seen once. Its matching antigen is unknown. Per the germline V gene, CDR1 is SGHRS and CDR2 is YFSETQ. The CDR3 is 12 amino acids. The V gene lost 1 base and the J gene lost 8 bases, with 7 bases spanning the gap. The protocol was immunoSEQ multiplex PCR, while the TCRdb copy is restricted to in-frame clones and leaves out a portion. Of about 81,000 clones listed, just over 90% are singletons. These data originate in a study of human versus mouse CDR3 diversity and MHC coevolution. Whole-study context: Samples had between roughly 0.6 x 10^7 and 1.7 x 10^7 valid reads. Whole-study findings and limits: Compared with mice, human CDR3s carried more deletions and insertions on average. Two of the three human donors had the lowest clonal inequality.

Input material: naive CD4+ T cells from blood. Subset noted: CD45RO-negative CD62L-positive naive CD4 T cells. The source of this sequence is a person aged 30-69 years in good health. The chain employs TRBV5-1 and TRBJ2-1, with D possibly TRBD2 on 6 matching bases. This chain's CDR3 is CASSLTGDEQFF. The DNA for the CDR3 is TGCGCCAGCAGCTTGACGGGGGATGAGCAGTTCTTC.